Each of the 30 T cell receptor beta chains below was sequenced from the same sample in a study of blood T cell repertoires in COVID-19. Sequencing was performed with immunoSEQ multiplex PCR; in TCRdb, only in-frame clones are kept and a portion is missing. The sample yields about 190,000 clones, roughly 81% seen once. The source material was peripheral blood. The source is a woman in her sixties or seventies with active or convalescent COVID-19.

The DNA for the CDR3 is TGTGCCAGCAGATCGACAGATACGCAGTATTTT. It specifies CASRSTDTQYF. The genes are TRBV28 and TRBJ2-3; D unresolved. The CDR3 is made up of 11 amino acids. Trimming cost V 6 bases and J 3 bases, with 4 bases left between them. Germline values: CDR1 MDHEN, CDR2 SYDVKM.

The chain couples TRBV27 to TRBJ2-1; 14 bases match TRBD2. The CDR3 covers 19 residues. J lost 9 bases, V lost 1 base, and 14 bases had no gene match. Germline loops: CDR1 MNHEY, CDR2 SMNVEV (reference sequence). CDR3 DNA: TGTGCCAGCAGTTTATTGGGTGTGACTAGCGGGGGGGGCATCACTGAGCAGTTCTTC. It translates to CASSLLGVTSGGGITEQFF.

The chain joins TRBV9 to TRBJ1-2; no clear D. This CDR3 comprises 15 residues. CDR1 and CDR2 from the germline V gene are SGDLS and YYNGEE. The ends were cut back, 0 bases at V and 1 base at J, with 10 bases in the middle. The DNA for the CDR3 is TGTGCCAGCAGCGTAGTATCACAGAATAACTATGGCTACACCTTC. Its translation is CASSVVSQNNYGYTF. The variable domain in full, with the rest retrieved from reference TRBV9 and TRBJ1-2, is DSGVTQTPKHLITATGQRVTLRCSPRSGDLSVYWYQQSLDQGLQFLIQYYNGEERAKGNILERFSAQQFPDLHSELNLSSLELGDSALYFCASSVVSQNNYGYTFGSGTRLTVV.

The chain employs TRBV3-1 (or the pseudogene TRBV3-2) and TRBJ1-4; no firm D call. Trimming took off 3 bases at V and 8 bases at J, with 7 bases between the two ends. Germline values: CDR1 LGHDT, CDR2 YNNKEL (reference sequence). The CDR3 has 12 amino acids. CDR3 loop: CASSQVAEKLFF. CDR3 nucleotides: TGTGCCAGCAGCCAGGTAGCGGAAAAACTGTTTTTT.

The rearrangement joins TRBV19 to TRBJ1-2, with TRBD1 as a possible D gene (5 bases). This CDR3 has 14 amino acids. The ends were cut back, 3 bases at V and 2 bases at J, with 10 bases in the middle. The germline V gene encodes CDR1 LNHDA and CDR2 SQIVND (reference sequence). CDR3 DNA: TGTGCCAGTAGTATTGCCAGGACAAACTATGGCTACACCTTC. Its protein product is CASSIARTNYGYTF.

This clone was detected only once. The chain links TRBV28 to TRBJ2-3, with D maybe TRBD2 (6 bases). The germline CDR1 and CDR2 sequences are MDHEN and SYDVKM. V was cut by 6 bases and J by 10 bases, with 17 bases left in between. CDR3 length: 13 amino acids. CDR3: CASSLLFSGPQYF. The CDR3 bases are TGTGCCAGCAGCCTACTTTTTAGCGGCCCGCAGTATTTT.

The CDR3 spells CASSLLYQPQHF. For the CDR3, the DNA is TGTGCCAGCAGTTTACTTTATCAGCCCCAGCATTTT. V is TRBV28 and J is TRBJ1-5; no clear D. The CDR3 consists of 12 residues. CDR1 is MDHEN, CDR2 SYDVKM, per germline. Trimming left V 2 bases short and J 5 bases short, with 4 bases between.

The rearrangement joins TRBV5-1 to TRBJ2-7; 11 bases are shared with TRBD2. V lost 0 bases to trimming and J lost 3 bases; unmatched junction nucleotides: 5. CDR3 length: 16 amino acids. CDR1 SGHRS and CDR2 YFSETQ come from the germline V gene. The CDR3 DNA reads as TGCGCCAGCAGCTTGGCCGGGGGACTAGCGGTCTACGAGCAGTACTTC. Translated, it gives CASSLAGGLAVYEQYF.

V gene TRBV27 combines with J gene TRBJ1-1, with 7 nucleotides matching TRBD1. The CDR3 length is 15 residues. V lost 3 bases to trimming and J lost 4 bases; unmatched junction nucleotides: 8. Germline loops: CDR1 MNHEY, CDR2 SMNVEV (reference sequence). This CDR3 reads CASSLTGFGITEAFF. The CDR3 DNA sequence: TGTGCCAGCAGTTTGACAGGGTTCGGGATCACTGAAGCTTTCTTT.

This clone was seen only a few times. The chain couples TRBV2 to TRBJ1-5; the D gene is possibly TRBD1 (6 bases). In germline, CDR1 is SNHLY, CDR2 FYNNEI. Trimming pared 4 bases from V and 6 bases from J, leaving 16 bases between. The CDR3 has 15 amino acids. This CDR3 reads CASSVGRGVPQPQHF. The CDR3 bases are TGTGCCAGCAGTGTTGGCAGGGGAGTCCCTCAGCCCCAGCATTTT.

The V and J genes are TRBV7-8 and TRBJ2-3; 13 bases fit TRBD2. V was pared by 1 base and J by 4 bases, with 5 bases of the junction left unmatched. CDR1 and CDR2 (germline): SGHVS, FQNEAQ. This CDR3 contains 17 residues. CDR3 coding DNA: TGTGCCAGCAGCTTAGGAACTAGCGGGAGGGCCTCAGATACGCAGTATTTT. Translation gives CASSLGTSGRASDTQYF.

This clone was counted once. The V gene is TRBV6-5, the J gene TRBJ2-7, with TRBD2 matching 13 bases. Losses at the gene ends were 6 bases for V and 5 bases for J; bases not matched to a gene: 4. This CDR3 has 14 amino acids. CDR1 and CDR2 (germline): MNHEY, SVGAGI. This CDR3 reads CASRPGLAGDEQYF. The CDR3 bases are TGTGCCAGCAGACCTGGACTAGCGGGAGACGAGCAGTACTTC.

The V gene is TRBV18, the J gene TRBJ2-5, with D possibly matching TRBD1 (6 bases). The V and J ends lost 2 bases and 5 bases respectively, with 15 bases between them. This CDR3 is built from 15 residues. Per germline, CDR1 KGHSH and CDR2 LQKENI. The CDR3 region is CASSPGLQGRETQYF. CDR3 nucleotide sequence: TGTGCCAGCTCACCAGGTTTACAGGGTAGGGAGACCCAGTACTTC.

This chain uses TRBV19 with TRBJ1-5; no clear D gene. From germline, CDR1 is LNHDA and CDR2 SQIVND (reference sequence). V was cut by 3 bases and J by 0 bases, with 12 bases left in between. CDR3 size: 16 residues. CDR3 residues: CASSISWGDSNQPQHF. The CDR3 DNA reads as TGTGCCAGTAGTATTTCGTGGGGAGATAGCAATCAGCCCCAGCATTTT.

The chain is built from TRBV5-1 and TRBJ2-1; D is perhaps TRBD2 (7 bases). Germline V gene lookup returns CDR1 SGHRS and CDR2 YFSETQ. The CDR3 is 14 residues long. V was shortened by 2 bases and J by 4 bases, with 10 bases between the two germline ends. CDR3 nucleotide sequence: TGCGCCAGCAGCTTTGGGGGGGCTTACAATGAGCAGTTCTTC. Amino acids: CASSFGGAYNEQFF.

The chain employs TRBV7-9 and TRBJ2-2, with D perhaps TRBD1 (7 bases). CDR3 length equals 18 residues. Between the trimmed V and J ends, which lost 4 bases and 6 bases, there was a span of 24 bases. The germline V gene has CDR1 SEHNR and CDR2 FQNEAQ (reference sequence). The CDR3, as DNA: TGTGCCAGCAGCTCGGGGACAGCGGTCGATGGGGGGCCCGGGGAGCTGTTTTTT. It is translated as CASSSGTAVDGGPGELFF.

The CDR3 is CASTAIPRTGDEKLFF. In DNA, the CDR3 is TGCGCCAGCACCGCGATACCCCGGACAGGGGATGAAAAACTGTTTTTT. The V call is TRBV23-1, the J call TRBJ1-4; 9 positions match TRBD1. TRBV23-1 belongs to the ORF category, with a function that is uncertain. The CDR3 length is 16 residues. The J segment lost 6 bases and the V segment lost 7 bases, leaving 12 bases of the junction unmatched.

This clone came up many times. Germline is not matched at one junction end, which may reflect a read error. The chain couples TRBV5-1 to TRBJ2-7; 8 nucleotides line up with TRBD2. This CDR3 is built from 16 residues. Germline V lookup: CDR1 SGHRS, CDR2 YFSETQ. Here the CDR3 DNA reads TGCGCCAGCAGCTTCGGACTAGCCCCCCTCTCCTCCGAGCAGTACTTC. Translating gives CASSFGLAPLSSEQYF.

This chain connects TRBV5-4 to TRBJ2-4; D not resolved. The V end lost 0 bases, the J end lost 2 bases, and 3 bases lay between the germline ends. CDR1 SGHNT and CDR2 YYREEE come from the germline V gene (reference sequence). This CDR3 has 13 amino acids. Written as DNA, the CDR3 is TGTGCCAGCAGCTTGGTATCCAAAAACATTCAGTACTTC. Translation gives CASSLVSKNIQYF.

This clone came up once. This chain links TRBV2 with TRBJ2-4, with D possibly TRBD1 on 5 matching bases. The V end lost 0 bases, the J end lost 5 bases, and 17 bases lay between the germline ends. This CDR3 comprises 17 residues. The germline V gene has CDR1 SNHLY and CDR2 FYNNEI. CDR3 sequence reads: CASSEALLGQGQNIQYF. The CDR3 bases are TGTGCCAGCAGTGAAGCGCTTCTTGGGCAGGGCCAAAACATTCAGTACTTC.

The chain joins TRBV24-1 to TRBJ2-1; TRBD2 aligns across 11 bases. The CDR3 runs to 16 residues. Trimming at V came to 2 bases and at J to 10 bases, leaving 9 bases not matched to a gene. Germline assignment: CDR1 KGHDR and CDR2 SFDVKD. The CDR3: CATSDYDLIAGGEQFF. In nucleotides, the CDR3 is TGTGCCACCAGTGATTATGACTTGATAGCGGGGGGGGAGCAGTTCTTC.

The V call is TRBV6-4, the J call TRBJ1-2; 9 nucleotides align to TRBD1. J lost 6 bases, V lost 5 bases, and 7 bases had no gene match. Germline values: CDR1 MRHNA, CDR2 SNTAGT. This CDR3 comprises 14 residues. The CDR3 reads CASSPGQGRDGYTF. DNA of the CDR3: TGTGCCAGCAGTCCGGGACAGGGAAGGGATGGCTACACCTTC.

The V gene is TRBV20-1, the J gene TRBJ2-7, with 7 bases lining up with TRBD2. Germline lookup yields CDR1 DFQATT and CDR2 SNEGSKA (reference sequence). The V segment lost 3 bases and the J segment 6 bases; nucleotides outside the gene matches: 8. The CDR3 spans 13 residues. The CDR3 DNA reads as TGCAGTGCTAGTGGCGGGAGTAGAGGCGAGCAGTACTTC. It encodes CSASGGSRGEQYF.

The V gene is TRBV15, the J gene TRBJ2-1, with D perhaps matching TRBD2 (6 bases). The CDR3 has 16 amino acids. V lost 0 bases, J lost 4 bases, and 13 bases lay in between. Germline lookup yields CDR1 LNHNV and CDR2 YYDKDF (reference sequence). CDR3 residues: CATSRDRLALYNEQFF. In DNA, the CDR3 is TGTGCCACCAGCAGAGATAGGCTAGCGTTATACAATGAGCAGTTCTTC.

The chain has TRBV2 and TRBJ2-2, with 7 bases aligning to TRBD2. Germline CDR1 and CDR2: SNHLY and FYNNEI. V was pared by 8 bases and J by 4 bases, with 10 bases of the junction left unmatched. This CDR3 comprises 15 residues. The CDR3 is CASSQELAGTGELFF. CDR3 nucleotides: TGTGCCAGCTCACAGGAGTTAGCGGGCACCGGGGAGCTGTTTTTT.

The J gene is TRBJ1-6, the V gene TRBV6-5, with D perhaps matching TRBD1 (5 bases). CDR1 is MNHEY and CDR2 is SVGAGI in the germline V gene. The CDR3 length is 13 residues. The V gene lost 8 bases and the J gene lost 10 bases, with 15 bases spanning the gap. CDR3 residues: CASFRGVGSPLHF. Written as DNA, the CDR3 is TGTGCCAGCTTCCGGGGGGTCGGGTCACCCCTCCACTTT.

The CDR3 loop is CATGQLNEQFF. The CDR3 region has the DNA TGTGCCACCGGACAGCTCAATGAGCAGTTCTTC. The V and J genes are TRBV10-3 and TRBJ2-1, with a tentative D call TRBD1 (6 bases). V was pared by 10 bases and J by 6 bases, with 10 bases between. Germline lookup yields CDR1 ENHRY and CDR2 SYGVKD. The length of the CDR3 is 11 residues.

This chain uses TRBV29-1 with TRBJ2-1, with 9 nucleotides matching TRBD2. The CDR3 runs 15 residues. V lost 3 bases, J lost 7 bases, and 10 bases stayed unmatched. Germline V gene data show CDR1 as SQVTM and CDR2 as ANQGSEA. The CDR3 loop reads CSVDSASGIGNEQFF. CDR3 DNA: TGCAGCGTTGATTCGGCTAGCGGGATAGGGAATGAGCAGTTCTTC.

The rearrangement uses TRBV9 and TRBJ2-5; 7 bases align to TRBD1. CDR1 is SGDLS and CDR2 is YYNGEE in the germline V gene. The CDR3 extends over 19 amino acids. V gave up 3 bases and J gave up 1 base; unmatched junction bases: 18. The CDR3 sequence: CASSAPRGEGAGGQETQYF. CDR3 sequence (DNA): TGTGCCAGCAGCGCGCCGAGAGGGGAAGGAGCAGGGGGCCAAGAGACCCAGTACTTC.

This sequence joins TRBV5-1 and TRBJ1-2; D might be TRBD1 (6 bases). V dropped 2 bases and J dropped 7 bases, with 15 bases sitting between them. Germline V gives CDR1 SGHRS, CDR2 YFSETQ. This CDR3 is built from 14 residues. The CDR3 DNA reads TGCGCCAGCAGCTTCCCAGGGGCAGACGGTGGCTACACCTTC. Translation gives CASSFPGADGGYTF.